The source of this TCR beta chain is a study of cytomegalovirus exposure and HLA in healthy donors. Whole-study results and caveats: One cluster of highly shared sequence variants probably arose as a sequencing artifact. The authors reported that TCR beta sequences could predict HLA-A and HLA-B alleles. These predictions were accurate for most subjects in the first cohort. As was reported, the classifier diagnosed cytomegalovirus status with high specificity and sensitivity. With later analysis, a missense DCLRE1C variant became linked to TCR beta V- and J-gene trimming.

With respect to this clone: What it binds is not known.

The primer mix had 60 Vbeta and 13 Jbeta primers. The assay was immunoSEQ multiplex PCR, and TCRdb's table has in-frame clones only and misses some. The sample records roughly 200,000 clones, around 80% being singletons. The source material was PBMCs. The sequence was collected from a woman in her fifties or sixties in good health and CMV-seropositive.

CDR3 sequence (DNA): TGTGCCAGTATCGAGTCTATAAGCCTCAATCAGCCCCAGCATTTT. This codes for CASIESISLNQPQHF. The chain recombines TRBV19 with TRBJ1-5; no clear D. Per the germline V gene, CDR1 is LNHDA and CDR2 is SQIVND (reference sequence). The CDR3 spans 15 residues. V was pared by 7 bases and J by 3 bases, with 16 bases between.